These T cell receptor beta chains were read from a single sample in a study of blood T cell repertoires in COVID-19. Assay: immunoSEQ multiplex PCR; the TCRdb copy retains only in-frame clones and omits some. The sample contains some 190,000 clones, approximately 89% of which appear only once. Sequenced sample: PBMCs or T cells enriched from blood (not recorded which). The receptors derive from a woman in her thirties or forties with acute COVID-19. The CDR3 runs from the conserved cysteine through the conserved F or W. A D gene is named only where the DNA matches it firmly.

>TRBJ2-3|TRBV7-8|TRBD2
TGTGCCAGCAGCTTAGTCGGTTACAGGCGGGGGGGCTCAACAGATACGCAGTATTTT
CASSLVGYRRGGSTDTQYF
>TRBJ2-7|TRBV28|-
TGTGCCAGCAGCCTAGGTCCTCCCGAGCAGTACTTC
CASSLGPPEQYF
>TRBJ2-5|TRBV5-5|TRBD2
TGTGCCAGCAGCTTACCTCTAGCGGGGGCAGAGACCCAGTACTTC
CASSLPLAGAETQYF
>TRBJ1-2|TRBV7-8|-
TGTGCCAGCAGCTATAGGCACCAGGGGAGGGACTATGGCTACACCTTC
CASSYRHQGRDYGYTF
>TRBJ2-5|TRBV5-1|TRBD2
TGCGCCAGCAGCCCGGGACTAGCGGGATTAGAAACCCAGTACTTC
CASSPGLAGLETQYF
>TRBJ2-1|TRBV7-9|TRBD2
TGTGCCAGCAGGCTAGCGAGCGGGAGGGGCTACAATGAGCAGTTCTTC
CASRLASGRGYNEQFF
>TRBJ2-3|TRBV7-2|-
TGTGCCAGCAGCTTAGGCCTAGATAGCACAGATACGCAGTATTTT
CASSLGLDSTDTQYF
>TRBJ2-2|TRBV7-3|TRBD2
TGTGCCAGCAGCTTAGGCGGGACTAGCGGGAGAGGGACCGGGGAGCTGTTTTTT
CASSLGGTSGRGTGELFF
>TRBJ1-1|TRBV6-1|TRBD1
TGTGCCAGCAGTGATGCACAGGGGGCGTGGGGCACTGAAGCTTTCTTT
CASSDAQGAWGTEAFF
>TRBJ2-7|TRBV7-5|-
TGTGTCAGAAGCCCCGGGGGTCCTTTAATAGACTCCTACGAGCAGTACTTC
CVRSPGGPLIDSYEQYF
>TRBJ2-7|TRBV7-2|TRBD2
TGTGCCAGCAGTTACGAGAGCGGGAGGCGATACGAGCAGTACTTC
CASSYESGRRYEQYF
>TRBJ2-7|TRBV6-5|-
TGTGCCAGCAGTTACCGCAGGGGATACGAGCAGTACTTC
CASSYRRGYEQYF
>TRBJ1-2|TRBV5-5|-
TGTGCCAGCAGCCTGGACGGGGATGGTTATGGCTACACCTTC
CASSLDGDGYGYTF
>TRBJ1-6|TRBV21-1|-
TGTGCCAGCAGTTCCAGGGGGCAGTCCTATAATTCACCCCTCCACTTT
CASSSRGQSYNSPLHF
>TRBJ1-2|TRBV6-5|-
TGTGCCAGCAGTTATGATAATCGCGGCTATGGCTACACCTTC
CASSYDNRGYGYTF
>TRBJ2-7|TRBV5-1|-
TGCGCCAGCAGCCAGGACTTCAGCTCCTACGAGCAGTACTTC
CASSQDFSSYEQYF
>TRBJ1-3|TRBV5-6|TRBD1
TGTGCCAGCAGCTTAAGTCTTCAGGGGGAAAACACCATATATTTT
CASSLSLQGENTIYF
>TRBJ1-1|TRBV19|TRBD1
TGTGCCAGTAGCACATTCGGGGGCAGGGGGCTCATGAACACTGAAGCTTTCTTT
CASSTFGGRGLMNTEAFF
>TRBJ1-5|TRBV2|-
TGTGCCAGCAGTGAAGCGTCCGTGGGAGATCAGCCCCAGCATTTT
CASSEASVGDQPQHF
>TRBJ2-7|TRBV21-1|-
TGTGCCAGCAGCCGCGGACAGGACTACGAGCAGTACTTC
CASSRGQDYEQYF
>TRBJ1-5|TRBV7-2|-
TGTGCCAGCAGCCTTTTACAGGGATCCCATCAGCCCCAGCATTTT
CASSLLQGSHQPQHF
>TRBJ2-7|TRBV4-1|-
TGCGCCAGCAGCCAGGAGGGTCCCGAGCAGTACTTC
CASSQEGPEQYF
>TRBJ2-1|TRBV7-3|TRBD2
TGTGCCAGCTCCAATCGGACTAGCGGATTTCAGTTCTTC
CASSNRTSGFQFF
>TRBJ2-3|TRBV4-3|-
TGCGCCAGCAGCCAAGTTGGTCCCCCGGCGGCGGGTACGCAGTATTTT
CASSQVGPPAAGTQYF
>TRBJ1-5|TRBV5-6|-
TGTGCCAGCAGCCTCGGGGGAGGGCTTCAGCCCCAGCATTTT
CASSLGGGLQPQHF
>TRBJ1-3|TRBV2|-
TGTGCCAGCAGTGAACAAGGGAGTCCTGGAAACACCATATATTTT
CASSEQGSPGNTIYF
>TRBJ2-1|TRBV3-1/TRBV3-2|TRBD2
TGTGCCAGCAGCCAACCCGGGACTAGGGGAAATGAGCAGTTCTTC
CASSQPGTRGNEQFF
>TRBJ2-7|TRBV23-1|TRBD1
TGCGCCAGCAGTCACCACCAGACAGGGGAACTAACCTACGAGCAGTACTTC
CASSHHQTGELTYEQYF
>TRBJ1-1|TRBV3-1/TRBV3-2|-
TGTGCCAGCAGCCCGATCCGGGGGGACGGCAACACTGAAGCTTTCTTT
CASSPIRGDGNTEAFF
>TRBJ2-7|TRBV4-1|TRBD2
TGCGCCAGCAGCCAGCGGGAGGACTGGGCCGAGCAGTACTTC
CASSQREDWAEQYF
>TRBJ1-1|TRBV19|-
TGTGCCAGTAAGTATGGGGAGGCAAGGACTGAAGCTTTCTTT
CASKYGEARTEAFF
>TRBJ2-5|TRBV5-4|TRBD1
TGTGCCAGCAGCTTTTCGGGGACAGCAATCCAAGAGACCCAGTACTTC
CASSFSGTAIQETQYF
>TRBJ1-1|TRBV29-1|TRBD1
TGCAGCGTCCAGGGACAGGGGATACTCGCTTTCTTT
CSVQGQGILAFF